The 26 T cell receptor beta chains given below trace back to one sample, sequenced in a study of Ad26.COV2.S vaccination and SARS-CoV-2 variants. Assay used: immunoSEQ multiplex PCR; TCRdb lists only in-frame clones, some missing. The data show 350,000 to 450,000 clones, 70% to 90% seen once. Regarding treatment: around 19 received Ad26.COV2.S at low or high dose, single or two shots; several received placebo; per-sample allocation not given. Day 63 after the first injection of vaccine or placebo was the sampling time. The sequencing here drew on peripheral blood, taken in a trial of Ad26.COV2.S vaccine versus placebo. The receptors were sampled from a person between 18 and 65 years old who received the Ad26.COV2.S COVID-19 vaccine or a placebo.

V is TRBV28 and J is TRBJ2-5; D is unresolved. Germline V gene data show CDR1 as MDHEN and CDR2 as SYDVKM. The CDR3 extends over 13 amino acids. Trimming left V 4 bases short and J 5 bases short, with 11 bases between. CDR3 bases: TGTGCCAGCAGTTCGTGGGGAAATGAGACCCAGTACTTC. It is translated as CASSSWGNETQYF.

The rearrangement joins TRBV5-1 to TRBJ2-3, with 7 bases lining up with TRBD2. The CDR3 runs to 15 residues. After removal of 2 bases from V and 1 base from J, the junction contained 4 bases not matched to a gene. CDR1 is SGHRS, CDR2 YFSETQ, per germline. This CDR3 reads CASSFLAGGTDTQYF. In DNA form, the CDR3 reads TGCGCCAGCAGCTTTTTGGCGGGAGGCACAGATACGCAGTATTTT.

The DNA for the CDR3 is TGTGCCAGTTCCCCCGCGGGGACCCCATATGGCTACACCTTC. Translating gives CASSPAGTPYGYTF. The gene calls are TRBV28 and TRBJ1-2, with D maybe TRBD1 (5 bases). The CDR3 is 14 residues long. Germline values: CDR1 MDHEN, CDR2 SYDVKM. Trimming cost V 9 bases and J 5 bases, with 19 bases left between them.

The chain carries TRBV7-9 and TRBJ1-4; D not resolved. Trimming removed 0 bases at V and 2 bases at J, with 7 bases between. Germline CDR1 is SEHNR and CDR2 is FQNEAQ (reference sequence). The CDR3 contains 15 residues. The CDR3 loop reads CASSLALDTNEKLFF. CDR3 DNA: TGTGCCAGCAGCTTAGCGTTGGATACTAATGAAAAACTGTTTTTT.

The chain couples TRBV6-6 to TRBJ2-1, with D uncertain. This CDR3 comprises 14 residues. Germline V lookup: CDR1 MNHNY, CDR2 SVGAGI (reference sequence). The V and J ends lost 2 bases and 4 bases respectively, with 9 bases between them. The CDR3 loop reads CASSYADSYNEQFF. CDR3 nucleotides: TGTGCCAGCAGTTACGCGGATAGTTACAATGAGCAGTTCTTC.

The gene calls are TRBV18 and TRBJ1-1; D not resolved. Looked up from germline, CDR1 is KGHSH and CDR2 is LQKENI. The CDR3 extends over 12 amino acids. Trimming took 2 bases from V and 1 from J, leaving 2 bases between them. The CDR3 region is CASSPGNTEAFF. The CDR3, as DNA: TGTGCCAGCTCACCAGGGAACACTGAAGCTTTCTTT.

The rearrangement joins TRBV11-2 to TRBJ1-5; maybe TRBD1 (5 bases). This CDR3 is 13 amino acids long. Germline loops: CDR1 SGHAT, CDR2 FQNNGV. Trimming cost V 5 bases and J 4 bases, with 9 bases left between them. The CDR3 DNA reads as TGTGCCAGCAGCGAAGGGGTGAATCAGCCCCAGCATTTT. It is translated as CASSEGVNQPQHF. Supplemented by reference TRBV11-2 and TRBJ1-5, the full variable domain reads EAGVAQSPRYKIIEKRQSVAFWCNPISGHATLYWYQQILGQGPKLLIQFQNNGVVDDSQLPKDRFSAERLKGVDSTLKIQPAKLEDSAVYLCASSEGVNQPQHFGDGTRLSIL.

This rearrangement joins TRBV6-6 to TRBJ2-3; TRBD2 might be the D (6 bases). Per germline, CDR1 MNHNY and CDR2 SVGAGI (reference sequence). This CDR3 is 12 amino acids long. V dropped 6 bases and J dropped 7 bases, with 11 bases sitting between them. CDR3 DNA: TGTGCCAGCAGGGAGGGATCAAATACGCAGTATTTT. This gives the protein CASREGSNTQYF.

This clone appeared once. The chain is built from TRBV9 and TRBJ1-1; TRBD1 is a possible D gene (5 bases). V gave up 2 bases and J gave up 8 bases, with 16 bases separating them. This CDR3 has 14 residues. Germline CDR1 and CDR2: SGDLS and YYNGEE. CDR3 bases: TGTGCCAGCAGCGTGGAGGGGCGAGGAGGAGAAGCTTTCTTT. This sequence encodes CASSVEGRGGEAFF.

V is TRBV7-9 and J is TRBJ1-1, with 7 bases that match TRBD1. This CDR3 has 16 residues. With 5 bases clipped from V and 0 bases from J, the junction kept 9 bases outside the gene matches. Germline V CDR1 and CDR2: SEHNR, FQNEAQ (reference sequence). The CDR3 region has the DNA TGTGCCAGCAGCAAGGGGGCGCGTGGGGTGAACACTGAAGCTTTCTTT. Protein: CASSKGARGVNTEAFF.

This clone is a singleton in its sample. The chain recombines TRBV10-3 with TRBJ2-5, with a possible D match to TRBD1 (5 bases). V was shortened by 7 bases and J by 4 bases, with 13 bases between the two germline ends. The CDR3 covers 13 residues. CDR1 and CDR2 (germline): ENHRY, SYGVKD. The CDR3 spells CAIKARDLETQYF. The CDR3 nucleotides are TGTGCCATCAAGGCCAGGGATTTAGAGACCCAGTACTTC.

V and J are TRBV4-3 and TRBJ2-3; TRBD2 agrees at 10 bases. The junction had 13 bases not matched to a gene; V was cut back by 4 bases and J by 0 bases. CDR3 size: 19 residues. Germline CDR1 LGHNA, CDR2 YSLEER. In nucleotides, the CDR3 is TGCGCCAGCAGCCCAGAGAGCCCCGGGACTAGCGATAGCACAGATACGCAGTATTTT. Its translation: CASSPESPGTSDSTDTQYF.

V and J are TRBV2 and TRBJ2-7, with 8 positions matching TRBD1. V trimming: 6 bases; J trimming: 0 bases; junction bases outside the gene matches: 4. The CDR3 is 14 amino acids. CDR1 and CDR2 (germline): SNHLY, FYNNEI. The CDR3 DNA reads TGTGCCAGCAGGTCGGACAGGGCCTCCTACGAGCAGTACTTC. This sequence encodes CASRSDRASYEQYF.

The CDR3 DNA follows: TGTGCCAGCAGTTCACCCGGGACACGCGACGAGCAGTACTTC. This translates into CASSSPGTRDEQYF. This chain uses TRBV6-2 or TRBV6-3 with TRBJ2-7; maybe TRBD1 (6 bases). CDR3 size: 14 residues. Per germline, CDR1 MNHEY and CDR2 SVGEGT. V was trimmed by 4 bases and J by 5 bases, leaving 15 bases between them.

V gene TRBV5-1 combines with J gene TRBJ1-2; a weak D match, TRBD1 (5 bases). V lost 7 bases to trimming and J lost 10 bases, with 20 bases between them. This CDR3 spans 13 amino acids. The germline V gene encodes CDR1 SGHRS and CDR2 YFSETQ. In DNA form, the CDR3 reads TGCGCCAGCTCCCCGGGGGGTTTTTTTGACTACACCTTC. Translating gives CASSPGGFFDYTF. The whole variable domain, remainder taken from reference TRBV5-1 and TRBJ1-2, is KAGVTQTPRYLIKTRGQQVTLSCSPISGHRSVSWYQQTPGQGLQFLFEYFSETQRNKGNFPGRFSGRQFSNSRSEMNVSTLELGDSALYLCASSPGGFFDYTFGSGTRLTVV.

The chain carries TRBV6-2 or TRBV6-3 and TRBJ1-4; D is unresolved. Germline assignment: CDR1 MNHEY and CDR2 SVGEGT. V was cut by 2 bases and J by 7 bases, with 11 bases left in between. This CDR3 is 14 amino acids long. In DNA form, the CDR3 reads TGTGCCAGCAGTTACGGCGGGAAAGGTGAAAAACTGTTTTTT. It yields the protein CASSYGGKGEKLFF.

CDR3 amino acids: CASSKSRSGGLDTQYF. As DNA, the CDR3 is TGTGCCAGTAGCAAAAGCCGTAGCGGGGGCTTAGATACGCAGTATTTT. The V and J genes are TRBV19 and TRBJ2-3, with TRBD2 matching 9 bases. The CDR3 totals 16 residues. Looked up from germline, CDR1 is LNHDA and CDR2 is SQIVND (reference sequence). Unmatched junction bases numbered 12, after V lost 6 bases and J lost 5 bases.

A single count supports this clone. The chain recombines TRBV19 with TRBJ2-7; perhaps D is TRBD1 or TRBD2 (5 bases each). Germline loops: CDR1 LNHDA, CDR2 SQIVND (reference sequence). V dropped 1 base and J dropped 0 bases, with 10 bases sitting between them. CDR3 length equals 15 residues. CDR3 region: CASSIGWGSSYEQYF. The CDR3 DNA reads as TGTGCCAGTAGTATAGGGTGGGGGTCCTCCTACGAGCAGTACTTC.

This clone has just a few counts. This rearrangement joins TRBV12-3 or TRBV12-4 to TRBJ1-3; the D is unclear. Trimming pared 7 bases from V and 0 bases from J, leaving 7 bases between. The CDR3 has 13 amino acids. For the CDR3, the DNA is TGTGCCAGCACCCCCAACTCTGGAAACACCATATATTTT. Translated: CASTPNSGNTIYF.

This clone was observed many times. This sequence joins TRBV9 and TRBJ2-6; TRBD2 is a possible D gene (5 bases). CDR1 SGDLS and CDR2 YYNGEE come from the germline V gene. This CDR3 comprises 15 residues. The ends were cut back, 3 bases at V and 2 bases at J, with 9 bases in the middle. The CDR3 coding sequence is TGTGCCAGCAGCGCTTCCGGGGCTGGGGCCAACGTCCTGACTTTC. Its translation is CASSASGAGANVLTF.

The chain carries TRBV5-6 and TRBJ1-1; D gene uncertain. Trimming left V 1 base short and J 11 bases short, with 18 bases between. The CDR3 is 14 amino acids. Germline assignment: CDR1 SGHDT and CDR2 YYEEEE. The CDR3 sequence: CASSLFDDTYLAFF. The CDR3, as DNA: TGTGCCAGCAGCTTGTTCGATGACACTTACTTGGCTTTCTTT.

This chain uses TRBV23-1 with TRBJ2-7, with 11 bases that match TRBD2. TRBV23-1 is an ORF; its function is uncertain. The V gene end was trimmed by 4 bases and the J gene end by 3 bases; junction bases not matched to a gene: 8. The CDR3 has 16 residues. CDR3 sequence (DNA): TGCGCCAGCAGTCCAAAGACTAGCGGGGACAACTACGAGCAGTACTTC. Protein product: CASSPKTSGDNYEQYF.

V is TRBV12-3 or TRBV12-4 and J is TRBJ2-1; 7 bases are a match to TRBD1. This CDR3 contains 13 residues. Trimming cost V 4 bases and J 5 bases; bases outside gene matches: 2. For the CDR3, the DNA is TGTGCCAGCAGTTCCGGGACAGACAATGAGCAGTTCTTC. This translates into CASSSGTDNEQFF.

This clone has only a few counts. This sequence joins TRBV4-1 and TRBJ2-1, with 8 positions matching TRBD1. This CDR3 is 16 amino acids long. Germline V gene lookup returns CDR1 MGHRA and CDR2 YSYEKL. Trimming removed 1 base from V and 6 bases from J; junction bases left unmatched: 8. For the CDR3, the DNA is TGCGCCAGCAGCCAAGGGTTCCAACAGGGGGGCAATGAGCAGTTCTTC. This encodes CASSQGFQQGGNEQFF.

The chain combines TRBV27 with TRBJ2-7; TRBD1 aligns across 10 bases. The junction had 4 bases not matched to a gene; V was cut back by 2 bases and J by 3 bases. This CDR3 has 15 residues. Germline V gene data show CDR1 as MNHEY and CDR2 as SMNVEV (reference sequence). CDR3: CASSLKGQGIYEQYF. Written as DNA, the CDR3 is TGTGCCAGCAGTTTAAAGGGACAGGGGATCTACGAGCAGTACTTC.

V gene TRBV7-8 combines with J gene TRBJ2-4; D is unclear. This CDR3 contains 12 residues. CDR1 and CDR2 (germline): SGHVS, FQNEAQ. Trimming shortened V by 5 bases and J by 8 bases, and 10 bases separated the two germline ends. CDR3 nucleotide sequence: TGTGCCAGCAGCCCTGACCGGGACATTCAGTACTTC. This codes for CASSPDRDIQYF.